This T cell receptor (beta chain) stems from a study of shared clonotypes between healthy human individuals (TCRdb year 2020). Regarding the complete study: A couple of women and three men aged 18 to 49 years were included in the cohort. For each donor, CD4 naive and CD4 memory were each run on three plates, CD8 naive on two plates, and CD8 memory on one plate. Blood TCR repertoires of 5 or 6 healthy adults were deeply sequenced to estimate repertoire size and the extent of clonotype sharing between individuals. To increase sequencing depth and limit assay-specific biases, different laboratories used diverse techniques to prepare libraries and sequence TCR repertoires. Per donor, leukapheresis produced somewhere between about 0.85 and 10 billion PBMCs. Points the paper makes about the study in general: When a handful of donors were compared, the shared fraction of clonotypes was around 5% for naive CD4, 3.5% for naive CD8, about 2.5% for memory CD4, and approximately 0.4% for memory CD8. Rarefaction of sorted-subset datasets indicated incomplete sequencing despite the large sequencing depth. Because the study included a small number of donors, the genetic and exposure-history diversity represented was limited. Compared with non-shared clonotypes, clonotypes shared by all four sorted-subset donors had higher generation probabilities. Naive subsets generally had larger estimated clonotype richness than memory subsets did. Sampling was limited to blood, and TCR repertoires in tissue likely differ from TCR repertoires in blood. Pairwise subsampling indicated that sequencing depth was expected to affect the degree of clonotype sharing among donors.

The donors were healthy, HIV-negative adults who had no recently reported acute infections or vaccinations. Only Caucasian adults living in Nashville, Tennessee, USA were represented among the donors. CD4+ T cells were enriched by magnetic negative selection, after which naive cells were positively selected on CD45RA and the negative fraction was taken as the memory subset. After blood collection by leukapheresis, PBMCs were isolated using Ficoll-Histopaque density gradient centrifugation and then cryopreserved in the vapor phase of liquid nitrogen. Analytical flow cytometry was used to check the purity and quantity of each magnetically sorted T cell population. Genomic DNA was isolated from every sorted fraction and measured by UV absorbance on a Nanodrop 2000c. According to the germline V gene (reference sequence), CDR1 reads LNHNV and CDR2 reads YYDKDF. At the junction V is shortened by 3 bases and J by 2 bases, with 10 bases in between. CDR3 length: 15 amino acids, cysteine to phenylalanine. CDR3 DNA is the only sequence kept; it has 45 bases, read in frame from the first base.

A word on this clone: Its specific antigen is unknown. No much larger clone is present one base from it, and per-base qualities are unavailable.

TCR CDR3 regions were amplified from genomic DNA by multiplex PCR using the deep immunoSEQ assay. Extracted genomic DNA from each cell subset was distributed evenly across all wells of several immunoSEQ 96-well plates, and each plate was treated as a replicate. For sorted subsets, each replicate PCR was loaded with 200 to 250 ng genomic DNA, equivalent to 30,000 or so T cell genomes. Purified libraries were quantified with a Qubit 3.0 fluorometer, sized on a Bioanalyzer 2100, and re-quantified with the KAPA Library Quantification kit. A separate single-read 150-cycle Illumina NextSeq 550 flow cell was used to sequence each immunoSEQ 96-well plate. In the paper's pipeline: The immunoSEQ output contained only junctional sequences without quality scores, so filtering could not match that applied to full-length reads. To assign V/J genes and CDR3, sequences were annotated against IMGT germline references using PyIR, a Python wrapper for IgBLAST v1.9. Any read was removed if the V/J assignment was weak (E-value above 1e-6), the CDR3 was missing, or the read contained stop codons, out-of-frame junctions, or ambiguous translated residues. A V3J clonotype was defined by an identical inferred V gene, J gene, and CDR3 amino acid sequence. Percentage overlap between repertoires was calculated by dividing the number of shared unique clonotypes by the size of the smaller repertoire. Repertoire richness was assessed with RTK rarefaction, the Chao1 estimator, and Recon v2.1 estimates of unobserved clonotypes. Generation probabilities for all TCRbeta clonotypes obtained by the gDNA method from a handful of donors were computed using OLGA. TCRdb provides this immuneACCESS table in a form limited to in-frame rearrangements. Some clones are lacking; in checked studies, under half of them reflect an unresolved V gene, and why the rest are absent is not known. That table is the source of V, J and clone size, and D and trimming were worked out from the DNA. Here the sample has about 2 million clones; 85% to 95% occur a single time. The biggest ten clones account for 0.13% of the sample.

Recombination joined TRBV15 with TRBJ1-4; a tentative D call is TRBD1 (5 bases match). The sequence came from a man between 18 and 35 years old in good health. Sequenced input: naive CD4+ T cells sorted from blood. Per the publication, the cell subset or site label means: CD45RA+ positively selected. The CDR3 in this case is CATSRGGVTNEKLFF. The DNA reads TGTGCCACCAGCAGGGGAGGGGTGACTAATGAAAAACTGTTTTTT.